The following is a TCR beta chain sequence with its context. Its antigen is as yet unknown. TCRdb keeps only in-frame clones here, not all; method: immunoSEQ multiplex PCR. The sample has some 190,000 clones, 80% to 90% seen once; the top ten hold roughly 8%. These data belong to a study of T cell responses to AZD1222 COVID-19 vaccine. Findings and caveats of the study: Sampled repertoires all dated from after the peak T cell response.

This CDR3 has 15 amino acids. V dropped 2 bases and J dropped 5; count of bases not matched to a gene: 6. The germline V gene encodes CDR1 SGHTA and CDR2 FQGNSA. The TCR was taken from an adult in good health. The sample was peripheral blood, taken on day 0 of AZD1222 vaccination. V and J are TRBV7-2 and TRBJ2-5; 9 bases map to TRBD1. The CDR3 protein is CASSLTGGVYETQYF. The CDR3, as DNA: TGTGCCAGCAGCTTAACAGGGGGCGTATATGAGACCCAGTACTTC.